Sequencing of this TCR beta chain was carried out in a study of beta chain features in type 1 diabetes. Study-wide context: Examination spanned about 99 million sorted cells from all samples.

Concerning this clone: Its antigen is unknown.

Reverse transcription of all isolated RNA meant that expressed TCRB transcripts were sequenced. Clones were read by immunoSEQ multiplex PCR, and TCRdb kept only the in-frame ones, dropping some. The repertoire holds 150,000 to 200,000 clones, with 50% to 70% as singletons. Germline V lookup: CDR1 LGHNA, CDR2 YSLEER. Between the trimmed V and J ends, which lost 0 bases and 6 bases, there was a span of 10 bases. This CDR3 comprises 14 residues. Points from the study as a whole: Naive, central memory and Treg TCRB repertoires seemed to resemble each other more closely in patients than they did in healthy donors. Shortening that was moderate but significant affected the TCRB CDR3s of Type 1 diabetes patients in all four CD4+ subsets.

Sequences were obtained from naive CD4+ T cells from blood. The clonotype originates from a man aged 25 to 45 with type 1 diabetes. J is TRBJ2-3 and V is TRBV4-3; D is unresolved. The CDR3 sequence: CASSQDVGADTQYF. Written as DNA, the CDR3 is TGCGCCAGCAGCCAAGATGTTGGTGCGGATACGCAGTATTTT.